The 26 T cell receptor beta chains below all came from one sample that was sequenced in a study of human T cells and chemical hapten exposure. TCRdb reanalysed the RACE reads using MiXCR and keeps one entry per CDR3 protein. In the table there are a few hundred thousand distinct CDR3 sequences, around 5% of which are singletons. As for time point: pre-sensitization, week 0. The sample's treatment: therapeutic diphenylcyclopropenone sensitization with weekly scalp DPC. The sequenced sample was whole blood, obtained in connection with sensitization to the hapten diphenylcyclopropenone (DPC). The source is a young woman with alopecia areata. Some clones in this sample may be carry-over from other donors' samples.

This clonotype showed up many times. The chain carries TRBV28 and TRBJ2-6; D perhaps matches TRBD2 (6 bases). The V gene's germline CDR1 is MDHEN and CDR2 SYDVKM. V was clipped by 5 bases and J by 0 bases, with 23 bases between them. The CDR3 contains 20 residues. The CDR3 loop reads CASSRAAGDLTLSGANVLTF. The CDR3 coding sequence is TGTGCCAGCAGTAGGGCAGCGGGCGATCTGACACTCTCTGGGGCCAACGTCCTGACTTTC.

V is TRBV6-1 and J is TRBJ1-5; D uncertain. CDR1 MNHNS and CDR2 SASEGT come from the germline V gene. Trimming cost V 7 bases and J 3 bases, with 10 bases left between them. This CDR3 comprises 13 residues. The CDR3 spells CASMRNSNQPQHF. DNA of the CDR3: TGTGCCAGCATGCGTAATTCCAATCAGCCCCAGCATTTT.

This clonotype has ten or more counts. This chain connects TRBV3-1 to TRBJ1-5; the D gene is possibly TRBD1 (5 bases). The CDR3 runs to 14 residues. Germline V gives CDR1 LGHDT, CDR2 YNNKEL (reference sequence). The V gene lost 0 bases and the J gene lost 4 bases, with 7 bases spanning the gap. DNA for the CDR3: TGTGCCAGCAGCCAAGAAAGGGGAAATCAGCCCCAGCATTTT. As protein: CASSQERGNQPQHF.

The chain has TRBV7-9 and TRBJ2-2, with TRBD1 as a possible D gene (6 bases). Germline lookup yields CDR1 SEHNR and CDR2 FQNEAQ (reference sequence). CDR3 length: 19 residues. Trimming stripped 5 bases from V and 4 bases from J, with 26 bases between. This chain's CDR3 is CASSPFRDNPIKFTGELFF. CDR3 in DNA: TGTGCCAGCAGCCCCTTTAGGGACAATCCCATAAAATTCACCGGGGAGCTGTTTTTT.

This clonotype was recorded a few times. This chain joins TRBV7-9 and TRBJ1-6; a possible D gene is TRBD1 (6 bases). The CDR3 runs to 15 residues. V was pared by 6 bases and J by 3 bases, with 12 bases between. Germline-derived CDR1 and CDR2 are SEHNR and FQNEAQ (reference sequence). The CDR3 coding sequence is TGTGCCAGCAGAACCCAGGGGAACTATAATTCACCCCTCCACTTT. This sequence encodes CASRTQGNYNSPLHF.

The sample holds many counts of this clonotype. The rearrangement uses TRBV4-1 and TRBJ1-1; D perhaps matches TRBD1 (6 bases). Germline CDR1 MGHRA, CDR2 YSYEKL. Trimming took off 3 bases at V and 4 bases at J, with 18 bases between the two ends. The CDR3 length is 16 residues. Here the CDR3 DNA reads TGCGCCAGCAGCCAGGTTACACAGGGTAGTGGCACTGAAGCTTTCTTT. This translates into CASSQVTQGSGTEAFF.

The V call is TRBV20-1, the J call TRBJ1-5; possibly TRBD1 for D (5 bases). This CDR3 is built from 13 residues. V was cut by 5 bases and J by 3 bases, with 11 bases left in between. Germline CDR1 and CDR2: DFQATT and SNEGSKA (reference sequence). The chain's CDR3 is CSAEGHDNQPQHF. The DNA of the CDR3 is TGCAGTGCTGAAGGACACGACAATCAGCCCCAGCATTTT.

This clonotype was detected only a few times. The chain couples TRBV7-2 to TRBJ2-3; unclear D gene. This CDR3 has 13 residues. V lost 5 bases, J lost 9 bases, and 15 bases lay in between. CDR1 is SGHTA and CDR2 is FQGNSA in the germline V gene. The CDR3 loop is CASSPNLISTQYF. DNA of the CDR3: TGTGCCAGCAGCCCGAACCTTATTTCGACGCAGTATTTT.

This clonotype was counted many times. V is TRBV18 and J is TRBJ2-5, with D perhaps matching TRBD1 (6 bases). Trimming pared 2 bases from V and 3 bases from J, leaving 16 bases between. The length of the CDR3 is 16 residues. Per germline, CDR1 KGHSH and CDR2 LQKENI. The CDR3 coding sequence is TGTGCCAGCTCACCAGGACAGACTGGGGGCAAAGAGACCCAGTACTTC. Translation gives CASSPGQTGGKETQYF.

This clonotype occurred a few times. The rearrangement uses TRBV5-6 and TRBJ1-2, with a weak D call TRBD1 (5 bases). V lost 0 bases and J lost 2, with 8 bases in between. The CDR3 contains 14 residues. Germline assignment: CDR1 SGHDT and CDR2 YYEEEE. The CDR3 region is CASSLVGVNYGYTF. CDR3 nucleotides: TGTGCCAGCAGCTTGGTGGGGGTAAACTATGGCTACACCTTC.

This clonotype has ten or more counts. The chain is built from TRBV5-4 and TRBJ2-3, with D perhaps TRBD2 (7 bases). The germline V gene has CDR1 SGHNT and CDR2 YYREEE (reference sequence). V lost 4 bases and J lost 3, with 18 bases in between. The CDR3 is 16 residues long. The CDR3 DNA reads TGTGCCAGCAGCCGTATCCGGGGGGCGAGTACAGATACGCAGTATTTT. This encodes CASSRIRGASTDTQYF.

The rearrangement uses TRBV20-1 and TRBJ1-1; no reliable D call. The CDR3 length is 14 residues. The V end was cut by 6 bases, the J end by 1 base, with 15 bases between. CDR1 DFQATT and CDR2 SNEGSKA come from the germline V gene (reference sequence). CDR3 region: CSAPKGNTNTEAFF. In nucleotides, the CDR3 is TGCAGTGCCCCTAAGGGCAATACGAACACTGAAGCTTTCTTT.

This clonotype was recorded a few times. In DNA, the CDR3 is TGCAGTGCTAGAGATATAGAGGGTAGAATTCATAATTCACCCCTCCACTTT. Translated: CSARDIEGRIHNSPLHF. This sequence joins TRBV20-1 and TRBJ1-6, with D hard to call. Germline-derived CDR1 and CDR2 are DFQATT and SNEGSKA (reference sequence). The CDR3 extends over 17 amino acids. V was clipped by 0 bases and J by 5 bases, with 17 bases between them.

V gene TRBV5-1 combines with J gene TRBJ2-3; unclear D gene. The CDR3 runs to 13 residues. V lost 2 bases and J 6 bases, leaving 10 bases between the germline ends. The germline V gene encodes CDR1 SGHRS and CDR2 YFSETQ. The DNA for the CDR3 is TGCGCCAGCAGCTTTCCAGCAGCCGATACGCAGTATTTT. Amino acids: CASSFPAADTQYF.

A few counts support this clonotype. V is TRBV21-1 and J is TRBJ2-1. TRBV21-1 is a pseudogene segment. CDR3 length: 16 residues. The CDR3: CASSKSAQLFYNEQFF. CDR3 nucleotide sequence: TGTGCCAGCAGCAAATCCGCACAGCTATTCTACAATGAGCAGTTCTTC.

This clonotype was seen ten or more times. One end of the junction fails to match germline, which may point to a read error. This chain links TRBV20-1 with TRBJ2-1; 11 nucleotides line up with TRBD2. CDR1 DFQATT and CDR2 SNEGSKA come from the germline V gene (reference sequence). The length of the CDR3 is 14 residues. CDR3 protein: CSYTETSGDNEQFF. DNA for the CDR3: TGTAGCTACACAGAGACTAGCGGGGACAATGAGCAGTTCTTC.

This clonotype appeared a few times. V and J are TRBV28 and TRBJ2-6; 8 nucleotides align to TRBD1. Germline V CDR1 and CDR2: MDHEN, SYDVKM. The CDR3 length is 16 residues. V shed 7 bases, J shed 0 bases, and the junction held 5 bases outside the gene matches. CDR3 amino acids: CASTGTGPSGANVLTF. The CDR3, as DNA: TGTGCCAGCACCGGGACAGGTCCCTCTGGGGCCAACGTCCTGACTTTC.

The table lists this clonotype with a few counts. The rearrangement joins TRBV7-9 to TRBJ2-3, with D possibly being TRBD1 (5 bases). Germline CDR1 reads SEHNR; CDR2 reads FQNEAQ (reference sequence). V was clipped by 5 bases and J by 9 bases, with 21 bases between them. There are 15 residues in the CDR3. In DNA form, the CDR3 reads TGTGCCAGCAGCACAGGTTCCTCAGCAGTCCGCACGCAGTATTTT. It specifies CASSTGSSAVRTQYF.

This clonotype was counted a few times. V usage is TRBV7-6 and J usage is TRBJ2-3; 11 bases fit TRBD2. There are 20 residues in the CDR3. Germline-derived CDR1 and CDR2 are SGHVS and FNYEAQ. Losses at the gene ends were 4 bases for V and 4 bases for J; bases not matched to a gene: 19. Here the CDR3 reads CASSSPLPSSGGAPPDTQYF. CDR3 DNA sequence: TGTGCCAGCAGCTCTCCGCTCCCTAGTAGCGGGGGGGCCCCTCCAGATACGCAGTATTTT. The whole variable domain, remainder taken from reference TRBV7-6 and TRBJ2-3, is GAGVSQSPRYKVTKRGQDVALRCDPISGHVSLYWYRQALGQGPEFLTYFNYEAQQDKSGLPNDRFSAERPEGSISTLTIQRTEQRDSAMYRCASSSPLPSSGGAPPDTQYFGPGTRLTVL.

The V and J genes are TRBV27 and TRBJ1-1; 7 nucleotides line up with TRBD1. CDR1 MNHEY and CDR2 SMNVEV come from the germline V gene (reference sequence). V dropped 10 bases and J dropped 3; count of bases not matched to a gene: 2. The CDR3 length is 11 residues. CDR3 coding DNA: TGTGCCACTCAGGGGGACACTGAAGCTTTCTTT. Translated: CATQGDTEAFF.

This clonotype was counted at least ten times. The gene calls are TRBV6-5 and TRBJ2-7; D gene unclear. CDR1 is MNHEY, CDR2 SVGAGI, per germline. This CDR3 has 16 residues. V was clipped by 0 bases and J by 2 bases, with 14 bases between them. Here the CDR3 reads CASSYSYPTVAYEQYF. DNA for the CDR3: TGTGCCAGCAGTTACTCGTACCCCACGGTGGCCTACGAGCAGTACTTC.

This clonotype was recorded a few times. The chain joins TRBV7-8 to TRBJ2-7; D remains ambiguous. The CDR3 spans 14 residues. Deletions cut 4 bases from V and 2 bases from J, with 12 bases between. From germline, CDR1 is SGHVS and CDR2 FQNEAQ. The CDR3: CASSSSGIPYEQYF. DNA for the CDR3: TGTGCCAGCAGCTCCTCAGGTATCCCCTACGAGCAGTACTTC.

V gene TRBV9 combines with J gene TRBJ2-3, with TRBD2 matching over 10 bases. In germline, CDR1 is SGDLS, CDR2 YYNGEE. The junction had 10 bases not matched to a gene; V was cut back by 3 bases and J by 6 bases. The CDR3 is 16 residues long. CDR3 DNA sequence: TGTGCCAGCAGCGCCAGGCCTAGCGGGGGAGGGGATACGCAGTATTTT. Translating it yields CASSARPSGGGDTQYF. The full variable domain, completed using reference TRBV9 and TRBJ2-3, is DSGVTQTPKHLITATGQRVTLRCSPRSGDLSVYWYQQSLDQGLQFLIQYYNGEERAKGNILERFSAQQFPDLHSELNLSSLELGDSALYFCASSARPSGGGDTQYFGPGTRLTVL.

V usage is TRBV12-3 or TRBV12-4 and J usage is TRBJ1-1, with a possible D match to TRBD1 (6 bases). CDR3 length: 13 amino acids. Trimming took off 7 bases at V and 1 base at J, with 10 bases between the two ends. The CDR3 region is CASTLDRNTEAFF. For the CDR3, the DNA is TGTGCCAGCACCTTGGACAGGAACACTGAAGCTTTCTTT.

This clonotype was observed many times. This chain joins TRBV18 and TRBJ1-1, with D possibly matching TRBD1 (5 bases). V was shortened by 3 bases and J by 8 bases, with 19 bases between the two germline ends. The CDR3 length is 15 residues. Germline V lookup: CDR1 KGHSH, CDR2 LQKENI. CDR3 protein: CASSPAGRETSEAFF. The CDR3 nucleotides read TGTGCCAGCTCACCGGCGGGCAGGGAAACCTCCGAAGCTTTCTTT.

This clonotype was counted at least ten times. The chain uses TRBV25-1 and TRBJ2-3; D gene unclear. CDR3 length equals 13 residues. The V and J ends lost 2 bases and 5 bases respectively, with 8 bases between them. The germline gives CDR1 MGHDK, CDR2 SYGVNS. The CDR3 bases are TGTGCCAGCAGTGAACCTGATCGAGATACGCAGTATTTT. The encoded protein is CASSEPDRDTQYF.